Each of the 5 T cell receptor beta chains below was sequenced from the same sample in a study of blood T cell repertoires in COVID-19. Using immunoSEQ multiplex PCR, the repertoire was profiled, and TCRdb retains in-frame clones only, with some absent. This table holds 150,000 to 200,000 clones, over 75% found once. What was sequenced was peripheral blood. These receptors originate from a man between 60 and 75 years old with active or convalescent COVID-19.

The V and J genes are TRBV29-1 and TRBJ2-3, with D perhaps matching TRBD1 (5 bases). This CDR3 region has 12 residues. The V end lost 7 bases, the J end lost 5 bases, and 13 bases lay between the germline ends. Per germline, CDR1 SQVTM and CDR2 ANQGSEA. Here the CDR3 DNA reads TGCAGCGGGGAAGGGGTCGAAGATACGCAGTATTTT. Its translation: CSGEGVEDTQYF.

The chain links TRBV5-1 to TRBJ2-5; 11 bases align to TRBD1. Trimming cost V 1 base and J 5 bases; bases outside gene matches: 4. Germline V gives CDR1 SGHRS, CDR2 YFSETQ. This CDR3 has 15 residues. CDR3 DNA sequence: TGCGCCAGCAGCTTGTACGGGACAGGGGGTGAGACCCAGTACTTC. This gives the protein CASSLYGTGGETQYF.

The chain combines TRBV19 with TRBJ2-1, with 10 nucleotides matching TRBD2. Germline assignment: CDR1 LNHDA and CDR2 SQIVND (reference sequence). V lost 6 bases to trimming and J lost 1 base; unmatched junction nucleotides: 3. CDR3 length equals 15 residues. Written as DNA, the CDR3 is TGTGCCAGTAGGGCGACTAGCGGGTCCTACAATGAGCAGTTCTTC. Encoded protein: CASRATSGSYNEQFF.

The V gene is TRBV28, the J gene TRBJ1-1; D not certain. Trimming shortened V by 1 base and J by 8 bases, and 14 bases separated the two germline ends. This CDR3 contains 14 residues. Looked up from germline, CDR1 is MDHEN and CDR2 is SYDVKM. CDR3 region: CASSLYSLRPEAFF. The CDR3 DNA sequence: TGTGCCAGCAGTTTATACAGTTTGAGACCCGAAGCTTTCTTT.

V is TRBV5-5 and J is TRBJ2-1; 11 bases are shared with TRBD1. The CDR3 runs to 15 residues. The ends lost 3 bases at V and 5 bases at J; junction bases unmatched: 4. Looked up from germline, CDR1 is SGHKS and CDR2 is YYEKEE (reference sequence). This CDR3 reads CASSSGQGVDNEQFF. DNA of the CDR3: TGTGCCAGCAGCTCGGGACAGGGGGTCGACAATGAGCAGTTCTTC.